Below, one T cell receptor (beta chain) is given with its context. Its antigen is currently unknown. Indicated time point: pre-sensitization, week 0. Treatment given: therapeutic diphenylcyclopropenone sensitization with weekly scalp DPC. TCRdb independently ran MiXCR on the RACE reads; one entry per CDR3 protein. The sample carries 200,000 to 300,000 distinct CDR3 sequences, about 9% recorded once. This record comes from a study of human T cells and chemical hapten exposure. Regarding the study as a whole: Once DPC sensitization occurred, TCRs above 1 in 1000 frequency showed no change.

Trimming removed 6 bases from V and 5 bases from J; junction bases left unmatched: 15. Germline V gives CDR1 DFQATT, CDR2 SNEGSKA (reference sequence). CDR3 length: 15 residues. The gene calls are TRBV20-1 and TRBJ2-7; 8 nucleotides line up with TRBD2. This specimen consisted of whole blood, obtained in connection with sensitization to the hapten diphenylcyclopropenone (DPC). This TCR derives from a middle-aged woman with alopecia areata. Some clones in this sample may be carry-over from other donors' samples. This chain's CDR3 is CSAGGGARISNEQYF. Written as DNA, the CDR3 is TGCAGTGCCGGGGGGGGCGCGAGAATTAGTAACGAGCAGTACTTC.